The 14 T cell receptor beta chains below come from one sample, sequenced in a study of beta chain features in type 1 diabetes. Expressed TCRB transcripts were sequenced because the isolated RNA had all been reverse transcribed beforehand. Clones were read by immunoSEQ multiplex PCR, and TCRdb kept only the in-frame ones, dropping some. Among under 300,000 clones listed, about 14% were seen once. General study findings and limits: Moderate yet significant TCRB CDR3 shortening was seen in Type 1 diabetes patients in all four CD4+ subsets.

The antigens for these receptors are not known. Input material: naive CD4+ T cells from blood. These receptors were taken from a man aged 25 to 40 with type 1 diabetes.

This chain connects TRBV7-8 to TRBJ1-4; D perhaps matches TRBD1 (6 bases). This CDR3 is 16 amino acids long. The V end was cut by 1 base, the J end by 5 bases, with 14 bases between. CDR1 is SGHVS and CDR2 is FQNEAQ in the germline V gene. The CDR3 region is CASSLEGGHPNEKLFF. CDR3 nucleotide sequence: TGTGCCAGCAGCTTAGAAGGGGGACACCCGAATGAAAAACTGTTTTTT.

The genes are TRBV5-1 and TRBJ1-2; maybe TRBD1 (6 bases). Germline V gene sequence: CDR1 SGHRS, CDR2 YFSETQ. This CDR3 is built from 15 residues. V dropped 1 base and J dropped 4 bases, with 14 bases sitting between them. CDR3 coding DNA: TGCGCCAGCAGCTTGAGTCCAGGGGCTGGCTATGGCTACACCTTC. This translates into CASSLSPGAGYGYTF.

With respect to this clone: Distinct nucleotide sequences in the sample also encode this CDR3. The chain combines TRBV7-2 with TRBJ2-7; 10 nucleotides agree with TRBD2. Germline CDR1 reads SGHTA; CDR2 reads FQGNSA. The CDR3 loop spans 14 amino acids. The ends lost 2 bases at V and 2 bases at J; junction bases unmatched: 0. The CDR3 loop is CASSLTSGTYEQYF. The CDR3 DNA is TGTGCCAGCAGCTTAACTAGCGGGACCTACGAGCAGTACTTC.

The CDR3 sequence: CASSPSGTESYGYTF. Here the CDR3 DNA reads TGTGCCAGCAGCCCTTCCGGGACAGAGTCCTATGGCTACACCTTC. V gene TRBV9 combines with J gene TRBJ1-2; 7 bases align to TRBD1. The CDR3 covers 15 residues. Losses at the gene ends were 4 bases for V and 4 bases for J; bases not matched to a gene: 10. The germline gives CDR1 SGDLS, CDR2 YYNGEE.

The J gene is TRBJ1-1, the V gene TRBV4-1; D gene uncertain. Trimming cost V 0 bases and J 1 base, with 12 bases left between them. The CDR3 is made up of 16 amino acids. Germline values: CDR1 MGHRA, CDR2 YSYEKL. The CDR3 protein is CASSQDGWRANTEAFF. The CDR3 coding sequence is TGCGCCAGCAGCCAAGATGGTTGGCGGGCGAACACTGAAGCTTTCTTT.

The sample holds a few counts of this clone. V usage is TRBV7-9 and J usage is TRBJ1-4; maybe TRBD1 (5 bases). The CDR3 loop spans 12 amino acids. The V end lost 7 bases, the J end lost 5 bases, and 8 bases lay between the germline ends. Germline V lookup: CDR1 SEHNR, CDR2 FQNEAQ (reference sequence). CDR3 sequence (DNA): TGTGCCAGCATGGGGCTGAATGAAAAACTGTTTTTT. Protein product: CASMGLNEKLFF.

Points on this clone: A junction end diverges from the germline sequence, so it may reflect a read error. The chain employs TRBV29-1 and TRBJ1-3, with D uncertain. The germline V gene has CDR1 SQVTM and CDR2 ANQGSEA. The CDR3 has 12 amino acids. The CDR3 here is CSVGGAGNTIYF. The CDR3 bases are TGCAGTGTTGGCGGGGCTGGAAACACCATATATTTT.

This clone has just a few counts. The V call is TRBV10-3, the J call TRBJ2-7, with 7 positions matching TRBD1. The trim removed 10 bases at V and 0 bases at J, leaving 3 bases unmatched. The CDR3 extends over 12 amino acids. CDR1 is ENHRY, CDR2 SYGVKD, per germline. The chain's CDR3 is CATWTGSYEQYF. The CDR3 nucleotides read TGTGCCACCTGGACAGGCTCCTACGAGCAGTACTTC.

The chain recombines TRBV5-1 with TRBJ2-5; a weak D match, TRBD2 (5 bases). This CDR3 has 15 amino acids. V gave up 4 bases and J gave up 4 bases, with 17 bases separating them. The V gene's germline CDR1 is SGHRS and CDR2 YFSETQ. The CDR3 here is CASSRTGSRAETQYF. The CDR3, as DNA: TGCGCCAGCAGCCGCACGGGATCCCGGGCAGAGACCCAGTACTTC.

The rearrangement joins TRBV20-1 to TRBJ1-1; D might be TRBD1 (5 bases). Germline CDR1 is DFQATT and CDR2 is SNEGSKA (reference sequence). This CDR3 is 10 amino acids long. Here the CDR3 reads CRSGGTEAFF. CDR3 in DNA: TGCAGGTCGGGGGGCACTGAAGCTTTCTTT.

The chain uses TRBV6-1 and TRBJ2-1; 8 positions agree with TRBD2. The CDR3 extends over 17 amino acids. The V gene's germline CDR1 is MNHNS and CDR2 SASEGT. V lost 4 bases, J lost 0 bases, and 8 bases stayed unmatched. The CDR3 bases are TGTGCCAGCAGTGTTACTGGACTAGCCAACTCCTACAATGAGCAGTTCTTC. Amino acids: CASSVTGLANSYNEQFF.

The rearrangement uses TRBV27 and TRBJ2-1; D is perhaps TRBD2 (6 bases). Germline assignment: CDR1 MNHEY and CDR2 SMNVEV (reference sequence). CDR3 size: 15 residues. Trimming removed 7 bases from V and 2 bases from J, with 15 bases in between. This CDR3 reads CASMMSSEAYNEQFF. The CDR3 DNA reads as TGTGCCAGCATGATGTCTAGCGAAGCCTACAATGAGCAGTTCTTC.

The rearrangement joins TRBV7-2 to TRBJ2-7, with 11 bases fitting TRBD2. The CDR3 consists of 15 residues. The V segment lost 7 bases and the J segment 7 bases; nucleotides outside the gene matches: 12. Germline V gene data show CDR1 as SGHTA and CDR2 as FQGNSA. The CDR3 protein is CASTQARLAGNEQYF. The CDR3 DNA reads TGTGCCAGCACCCAGGCCCGACTAGCGGGAAATGAGCAGTACTTC.

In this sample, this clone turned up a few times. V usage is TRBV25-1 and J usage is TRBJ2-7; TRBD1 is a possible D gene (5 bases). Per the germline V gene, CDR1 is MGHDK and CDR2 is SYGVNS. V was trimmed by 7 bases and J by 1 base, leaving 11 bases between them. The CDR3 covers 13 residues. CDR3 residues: CASTVAGSYEQYF. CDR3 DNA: TGTGCCAGCACCGTGGCAGGGTCCTACGAGCAGTACTTC.